The 17 T cell receptor beta chains given below trace back to one sample, sequenced in a study of control samples from healthy donors and cancer patients. Produced via immunoSEQ multiplex PCR; TCRdb's table is partial and in-frame only. This sample has more than 80,000 clones, with more than 80% found just once. Specimen: blood. These receptors were obtained from a man aged 18 to 30 in good health.

The rearrangement uses TRBV28 and TRBJ1-5, with D perhaps TRBD1 (5 bases). Germline CDR1 MDHEN, CDR2 SYDVKM. CDR3 length equals 14 residues. V lost 5 bases, J lost 7 bases, and 15 bases lay in between. CDR3: CASSVDSPGQPQHF. For the CDR3, the DNA is TGTGCCAGCAGTGTCGACAGCCCGGGGCAGCCCCAGCATTTT.

V usage is TRBV4-1 and J usage is TRBJ2-3; either TRBD1 or TRBD2 may fit D (5 bases each). Trimming cost V 0 bases and J 4 bases, with 14 bases left between them. The CDR3 runs 16 residues. CDR1 is MGHRA and CDR2 is YSYEKL in the germline V gene. The CDR3: CASSQEELQGADTQYF. The DNA of the CDR3 is TGCGCCAGCAGCCAAGAAGAGCTGCAGGGAGCAGATACGCAGTATTTT.

The chain combines TRBV5-1 with TRBJ1-3; D uncertain. Germline lookup yields CDR1 SGHRS and CDR2 YFSETQ. This CDR3 region has 17 residues. V was cut by 4 bases and J by 2 bases, with 19 bases left in between. CDR3 sequence: CASSLRSRTVPGNTIYF. CDR3 nucleotide sequence: TGCGCCAGCAGCCTCCGCTCAAGAACAGTTCCTGGAAACACCATATATTTT.

The chain uses TRBV28 and TRBJ1-3; 12 bases line up with TRBD1. The CDR3 runs 16 residues. V gave up 5 bases and J gave up 5 bases; unmatched junction bases: 7. The germline V gene has CDR1 MDHEN and CDR2 SYDVKM. CDR3 in DNA: TGTGCCAGCAGTCCCACCGGGACAGGGGGCAGAAACACCATATATTTT. Amino acid sequence: CASSPTGTGGRNTIYF.

The V gene is TRBV5-8, the J gene TRBJ1-3; D remains ambiguous. Trimming removed 4 bases from V and 1 base from J, with 9 bases in between. The germline gives CDR1 SGHTS, CDR2 YDEGEE. This CDR3 contains 14 residues. The CDR3 sequence is CASSPTVSGNTIYF. The CDR3 DNA is TGTGCCAGCAGCCCGACGGTATCTGGAAACACCATATATTTT.

The chain has TRBV5-1 and TRBJ1-1; unclear D gene. Trimming stripped 0 bases from V and 1 base from J, with 4 bases between. CDR3 length: 13 residues. CDR1 and CDR2 (germline): SGHRS, YFSETQ. The CDR3 is CASSLGENTEAFF. The CDR3, as DNA: TGCGCCAGCAGCTTGGGGGAGAACACTGAAGCTTTCTTT. The full variable domain, completed using reference TRBV5-1 and TRBJ1-1, is KAGVTQTPRYLIKTRGQQVTLSCSPISGHRSVSWYQQTPGQGLQFLFEYFSETQRNKGNFPGRFSGRQFSNSRSEMNVSTLELGDSALYLCASSLGENTEAFFGQGTRLTVV.

A single count supports this clone. The rearrangement links TRBV2 to TRBJ1-3; D is perhaps TRBD1 (6 bases). Germline assignment: CDR1 SNHLY and CDR2 FYNNEI. Deletions cut 7 bases from V and 4 bases from J, with 17 bases between. CDR3 length: 15 residues. The CDR3 nucleotides are TGTGCCAGCATATCCACGGGGGCGCGGGGAAACACCATATATTTT. Translation gives CASISTGARGNTIYF.

For the CDR3, the DNA is TGTGCCAGCAGTTTATGGGGTAACTATGGCTACACCTTC. This gives the protein CASSLWGNYGYTF. The chain uses TRBV12-3 or TRBV12-4 and TRBJ1-2; D unresolved. The CDR3 consists of 13 residues. V gave up 2 bases and J gave up 1 base, with 5 bases separating them.

V is TRBV19 and J is TRBJ1-2, with a tentative D call TRBD1 (6 bases). The CDR3 loop spans 12 amino acids. CDR1 is LNHDA and CDR2 is SQIVND in the germline V gene (reference sequence). V was cut by 10 bases and J by 6 bases, with 15 bases left in between. CDR3 amino acids: CAIPTGRHGYTF. The CDR3 DNA follows: TGTGCCATTCCCACAGGGAGACATGGCTACACCTTC.

The chain joins TRBV9 to TRBJ1-6; tentatively, D is TRBD1 (5 bases). The CDR3 sequence is 14 residues long. V was clipped by 4 bases and J by 7 bases, with 12 bases between them. Germline-derived CDR1 and CDR2 are SGDLS and YYNGEE. The CDR3 reads CASSQNQGNSPLHF. CDR3 in DNA: TGTGCCAGCAGCCAAAACCAGGGCAATTCACCCCTCCACTTT.

CDR3 in DNA: TGTGCCAGCAGTGAAGCGGAGGGCGAGGTGGAGACCCAGTACTTC. This encodes CASSEAEGEVETQYF. The gene calls are TRBV2 and TRBJ2-5; tentatively, D is TRBD2 (6 bases). CDR1 is SNHLY, CDR2 FYNNEI, per germline. The length of the CDR3 is 15 residues. V was cut by 0 bases and J by 5 bases, with 13 bases left in between.

This chain connects TRBV25-1 to TRBJ2-3; 10 bases agree with TRBD1. The CDR3 runs to 15 residues. Germline CDR1 MGHDK, CDR2 SYGVNS. V lost 5 bases to trimming and J lost 4 bases; unmatched junction nucleotides: 6. CDR3 in DNA: TGTGCCAGCAGTCCGGACAGGGGGTCCGCAGATACGCAGTATTTT. Its translation: CASSPDRGSADTQYF. Combining the CDR3 with reference TRBV25-1 and TRBJ2-3 gives the whole variable domain EADIYQTPRYLVIGTGKKITLECSQTMGHDKMYWYQQDPGMELHLIHYSYGVNSTEKGDLSSESTVSRIRTEHFPLTLESARPSHTSQYLCASSPDRGSADTQYFGPGTRLTVL.

This chain joins TRBV9 and TRBJ1-6; 7 nucleotides match TRBD1. The CDR3 loop spans 16 amino acids. After removal of 4 bases from V and 9 bases from J, the junction contained 13 bases not matched to a gene. Per germline, CDR1 SGDLS and CDR2 YYNGEE. The CDR3 reads CASSTRGQGGRSPLHF. The CDR3 bases are TGTGCCAGCAGCACGAGGGGGCAGGGCGGACGTTCACCCCTCCACTTT. The full variable domain, its missing parts supplied by reference TRBV9 and TRBJ1-6, is DSGVTQTPKHLITATGQRVTLRCSPRSGDLSVYWYQQSLDQGLQFLIQYYNGEERAKGNILERFSAQQFPDLHSELNLSSLELGDSALYFCASSTRGQGGRSPLHFGNGTRLTVT.

The rearrangement joins TRBV29-1 to TRBJ1-2; maybe TRBD1 (5 bases). The CDR3 covers 15 residues. Per germline, CDR1 SQVTM and CDR2 ANQGSEA. The V gene lost 7 bases and the J gene lost 2 bases, with 20 bases spanning the gap. The CDR3 nucleotides are TGCAGCGGGTGGCAGGGAAGTGAGGGGAACTATGGCTACACCTTC. It specifies CSGWQGSEGNYGYTF.

DNA for the CDR3: TGTGCCAGCAGCACAGCGACAGGATTGAACACTGAAGCTTTCTTT. It codes for CASSTATGLNTEAFF. The genes are TRBV7-9 and TRBJ1-1, with a tentative D call TRBD1 (6 bases). The CDR3 sequence is 15 residues long. The germline CDR1 and CDR2 sequences are SEHNR and FQNEAQ (reference sequence). V was pared by 5 bases and J by 0 bases, with 13 bases between.

The rearrangement uses TRBV7-6 and TRBJ2-5, with 7 bases identical to TRBD1. The CDR3 runs to 15 residues. With 5 bases clipped from V and 3 bases from J, the junction kept 9 bases outside the gene matches. Germline CDR1 reads SGHVS; CDR2 reads FNYEAQ. The chain's CDR3 is CASSPTPGQKETQYF. The CDR3 DNA sequence: TGTGCCAGCAGCCCGACCCCGGGACAGAAAGAGACCCAGTACTTC.

Regarding this clone: One junction end disagrees with the germline gene, perhaps due to a read error. CDR3 residues: CASSLFTGGQETQYF. The DNA of the CDR3 is TGTGCTAGCAGCTTATTTACAGGGGGACAAGAGACCCAGTACTTC. The gene calls are TRBV7-7 and TRBJ2-5, with 8 bases aligning to TRBD1. This CDR3 contains 15 residues. Germline assignment: CDR1 SSHAT and CDR2 FNYEAQ (reference sequence).